Listed below are T cell receptor beta chains from one sample, sequenced in a study of cytomegalovirus exposure and HLA in healthy donors. This table comes from immunoSEQ multiplex PCR, and its TCRdb copy is limited to in-frame clones, with some not included. The profile shows 90,000 to 150,000 clones, 63% of them singletons. The specimen sequenced was PBMCs. The source of these receptors is a man aged 35 to 55 in good health and CMV-seropositive. CDR3s leave out the opening cysteine and the closing phenylalanine or tryptophan. D genes are given only for firm matches.

TRBV11-3	TRBJ2-1	.	ASSLRDSLYNEQF
TRBV6-1	TRBJ2-3	.	ATTSRMADTQY
TRBV29-1	TRBJ2-1	TRBD2	SVEGGRASYNEQF
TRBV7-3	TRBJ2-1	TRBD1	ASSLTIQGVEQF
TRBV19	TRBJ1-1	TRBD1	ARRRQGGEVTEAF
TRBV19	TRBJ2-7	.	ASSPSERTYEQY
TRBV19	TRBJ2-5	.	ASSIGAVQETQY
TRBV5-4	TRBJ1-3	TRBD1	ASSFGQGHGNTIY
TRBV21-1	TRBJ2-2	.	ASSPGTGNTGELF
TRBV5-4	TRBJ1-4	.	ASSRDFAKEKLF
TRBV2	TRBJ2-3	.	ASSERDNGLN
TRBV27	TRBJ2-3	TRBD2	ASSLSLAGFTDTQY
TRBV5-5	TRBJ1-2	.	ASSPANYGYT
TRBV30	TRBJ2-5	.	AWSVWPDQETQY
TRBV7-8	TRBJ2-5	.	ASSLGAGKETQY
TRBV7-9	TRBJ2-5	.	ASSRGSEETQY
TRBV11-3	TRBJ2-1	TRBD2	ASSEGGLASYNEQF
TRBV7-9	TRBJ2-3	TRBD1	ASSLGGGFADTQY
TRBV9	TRBJ2-5	TRBD1	ASSAGQGFQETQY
TRBV29-1	TRBJ2-1	.	SVEGGGSYNEQF
TRBV2	TRBJ2-7	TRBD1	ASRGTGSGEQY
TRBV2	TRBJ2-3	.	ASITTSGLTDTQY
TRBV5-1	TRBJ2-7	TRBD1	ASSFATGDTYEQY
TRBV2	TRBJ1-1	TRBD1	ASSLGQGSEAF
TRBV29-1	.	TRBD2	SGAGISDEQY
TRBV10-3	TRBJ2-7	.	AISETNTHLGEQY
TRBV27	TRBJ2-1	TRBD2	ATGTSAGEQF
TRBV6-1	TRBJ1-1	.	ASSEVGQQNTEAF
TRBV7-2	.	TRBD2	ASSFNHETRLAGYEQY
TRBV7-2	TRBJ2-1	TRBD2	ASSLSGATYNEQF
TRBV19	TRBJ1-5	TRBD1	ASSIQGDQPQH
TRBV5-1	TRBJ2-1	.	ASSIQGDEQF
TRBV19	TRBJ2-7	TRBD2	ASSKLAGGSMYEQY
TRBV6-4	TRBJ2-2	TRBD1	ASSTKDRSDTGELF
TRBV14	TRBJ2-7	.	ASSPRTVRYEQY